What follows are 30 T cell receptor beta chains derived from one specimen sequenced in a study of T cell repertoires in cytomegalovirus infection. For these TCRs, the target antigens are not known. TCRdb processed the reads anew with MiXCR; each CDR3 protein has one entry. The data show 700,000 to 950,000 distinct CDR3 sequences, with approximately 32% seen just once and roughly 12% held by the top ten. The sample in question was cultured CD8+ T cells from PBMCs, obtained from culture after CMV antigen stimulation. The source is a human donor in good health (CMV status not recorded). Some clones in this sample may be carry-over from other donors' samples.

J is TRBJ2-7 and V is TRBV28, with TRBD1 matching 9 bases. V lost 4 bases and J lost 4; bases outside the gene matches: 8. The CDR3 is 15 amino acids. Germline loops: CDR1 MDHEN, CDR2 SYDVKM. The CDR3 here is CASSSPQTGGYEQYV. CDR3 DNA sequence: TGTGCCAGCAGTTCACCCCAGACAGGGGGATACGAGCAGTACGTC.

This clonotype showed up many times. The chain carries TRBV7-9 and TRBJ1-1; no definite D call. The CDR3 totals 15 residues. Germline lookup yields CDR1 SEHNR and CDR2 FQNEAQ (reference sequence). The V end was cut by 6 bases, the J end by 0 bases, with 14 bases between. The CDR3 protein is CASRPHGRLNTEAFF. In nucleotides, the CDR3 is TGTGCCAGCAGGCCTCATGGACGGCTGAACACTGAAGCTTTCTTT.

The rearrangement links TRBV19 to TRBJ2-2; the D is unclear. Germline V gene lookup returns CDR1 LNHDA and CDR2 SQIVND (reference sequence). Deletions cut 1 base from V and 5 bases from J, with 11 bases between. The CDR3 length is 15 residues. Written as DNA, the CDR3 is TGTGCCAGTAGTATAGCAAGCGTGCGGACCGGGGAGCTGTTTTTT. It codes for CASSIASVRTGELFF.

The rearrangement links TRBV7-9 to TRBJ1-2, with 7 bases identical to TRBD1. The germline V gene encodes CDR1 SEHNR and CDR2 FQNEAQ (reference sequence). The CDR3 is 11 residues long. Trimming at V came to 6 bases and at J to 8 bases, leaving 3 bases not matched to a gene. CDR3 region: CASRNRGGYTF. CDR3 coding DNA: TGTGCCAGCAGGAACAGGGGCGGCTACACCTTC.

The chain employs TRBV19 and TRBJ1-3; the D is unclear. With 2 bases removed from V and 0 bases from J, the gap between germline ends came to 14 bases. The CDR3 sequence is 17 residues long. The germline V gene encodes CDR1 LNHDA and CDR2 SQIVND (reference sequence). The CDR3 loop reads CASSISTAFSSGNTIYF. The CDR3 bases are TGTGCCAGTAGTATATCTACAGCTTTTAGCTCTGGAAACACCATATATTTT.

On this clonotype: Given a much more abundant clone one base away, this may be a read error. This chain connects TRBV7-2 to TRBJ1-2; unclear D gene. The CDR3 consists of 16 residues. Germline V CDR1 and CDR2: SGHTA, FQGNSA. Here the CDR3 reads CASSLIGGQVDYDYTF. CDR3 sequence (DNA): TGTGCCAGCAGCTTGATAGGAGGGCAGGTCGACTATGACTACACCTTC. The full variable domain, with the rest looked up from reference TRBV7-2 and TRBJ1-2, is GAGVSQSPSNKVTEKGKDVELRCDPISGHTALYWYRQSLGQGLEFLIYFQGNSAPDKSGLPSDRFSAERTGGSVSTLTIQRTQQEDSAVYLCASSLIGGQVDYDYTFGSGTRLTVV.

This clonotype was detected only once. The junction differs from germline at one of its ends, possibly a read error. The chain links TRBV3-1 to TRBJ1-2; D is uncertain. The germline gives CDR1 LGHDT, CDR2 YNNKEL (reference sequence). The CDR3 totals 18 residues. This chain's CDR3 is CVSSQGFFFDLNDYGYTF. DNA of the CDR3: TGTGTCAGCAGCCAAGGGTTCTTTTTCGATCTGAATGACTATGGCTACACCTTC.

The gene calls are TRBV7-6 and TRBJ2-2; a possible D gene is TRBD2 (5 bases). V gave up 3 bases and J gave up 7 bases, with 15 bases separating them. From germline, CDR1 is SGHVS and CDR2 FNYEAQ. The CDR3 is made up of 15 amino acids. The CDR3 loop is CASSFSAGRSGELFF. The CDR3 DNA reads as TGTGCCAGCAGCTTTTCGGCGGGCCGGAGCGGGGAGCTGTTTTTT.

The rearrangement joins TRBV9 to TRBJ2-1; 12 positions match TRBD2. Germline V gene lookup returns CDR1 SGDLS and CDR2 YYNGEE. Trimming at V came to 0 bases and at J to 7 bases, leaving 8 bases not matched to a gene. The CDR3 contains 17 residues. The CDR3 nucleotides are TGTGCCAGCAGCGTAGCTGTGACTAGCGGGGGTCAAAATGAGCAGTTCTTC. Protein sequence: CASSVAVTSGGQNEQFF.

Regarding this clonotype: The junction departs from the called germline gene at one end, perhaps through a read error. V gene TRBV3-1 combines with J gene TRBJ2-1; unclear D gene. CDR1 LGHDT and CDR2 YNNKEL come from the germline V gene (reference sequence). The CDR3 covers 14 residues. The CDR3 bases are TGTGCCAACAGCAAAGACGGGTTCTACAATGAGCAGTTCTTC. Translating gives CANSKDGFYNEQFF.

This clonotype was counted at least ten times. The CDR3 protein is CASSQDVGGNEQFF. In nucleotides, the CDR3 is TGCGCCAGCAGCCAAGATGTCGGTGGCAATGAGCAGTTCTTC. The chain combines TRBV4-1 with TRBJ2-1, with unresolved D. V was shortened by 0 bases and J by 6 bases, with 9 bases between the two germline ends. The CDR3 covers 14 residues. CDR1 is MGHRA, CDR2 YSYEKL, per germline.

About this clonotype: At one boundary the junction diverges from the germline segment, which might be a read error. The chain combines TRBV14 with TRBJ2-5, with D maybe TRBD2 (5 bases). Germline V CDR1 and CDR2: SGHDN, FVKESK. The CDR3 totals 14 residues. Written as DNA, the CDR3 is TGTGCCAGCAGCCCCACCGGGGTGAGAGAGACCCAGCACTTC. This gives the protein CASSPTGVRETQHF.

There are a few counts of this clonotype. The V and J genes are TRBV6-6 and TRBJ1-2; a weak D match, TRBD1 (5 bases). Germline V lookup: CDR1 MNHNY, CDR2 SVGAGI (reference sequence). V lost 0 bases and J 7 bases, leaving 18 bases between the germline ends. There are 16 residues in the CDR3. CDR3 protein: CASSYSDQGTSAGYTF. The CDR3 DNA sequence: TGTGCCAGCAGTTACTCGGACCAGGGCACTAGTGCTGGCTACACCTTC.

The chain employs TRBV18 and TRBJ1-5, with 9 positions matching TRBD1. V was clipped by 6 bases and J by 5 bases; unmatched bases: 11. This CDR3 region has 16 residues. Germline assignment: CDR1 KGHSH and CDR2 LQKENI. The CDR3 DNA reads as TGTGCCAGCTCCAGATTGGACAGGGGACTTTATCAGCCCCAGCATTTT. It translates to CASSRLDRGLYQPQHF.

This clonotype has more than one count but fewer than ten. The genes are TRBV7-3 and TRBJ2-7, with 7 bases matching TRBD2. Trimming took 5 bases from V and 2 from J; bases not matched to a gene: 18. Germline V gives CDR1 SGHTA, CDR2 FQGTGA. The CDR3 has 18 amino acids. The CDR3 sequence: CASSRRVGSAGRTYEQYV. CDR3 nucleotides: TGTGCCAGCAGCCGGCGGGTGGGCTCAGCGGGGAGGACCTACGAGCAGTACGTC.

The rearrangement links TRBV4-1 to TRBJ2-3; 10 bases agree with TRBD2. Trimming took 4 bases from V and 4 from J; bases not matched to a gene: 23. Germline V lookup: CDR1 MGHRA, CDR2 YSYEKL. The CDR3 length is 21 residues. CDR3 residues: CASSLRGLAGAEVMSADTQYF. The CDR3 bases are TGCGCCAGCAGCCTCAGGGGTCTAGCGGGGGCGGAGGTTATGAGCGCAGATACGCAGTATTTT.

This clonotype was seen more than once but under ten times. This chain joins TRBV4-1 and TRBJ1-1; D is unclear. This CDR3 region has 13 residues. Germline CDR1 reads MGHRA; CDR2 reads YSYEKL. The V and J ends lost 0 bases and 5 bases respectively, with 7 bases between them. CDR3 residues: CASSQESWTEAFF. The CDR3 bases are TGCGCCAGCAGCCAAGAGTCTTGGACTGAAGCTTTCTTT.

J is TRBJ1-1 and V is TRBV7-8, with 8 bases matching TRBD1. The V gene's germline CDR1 is SGHVS and CDR2 FQNEAQ. The CDR3 is made up of 16 amino acids. Trimming removed 2 bases from V and 3 bases from J; junction bases left unmatched: 8. CDR3 sequence reads: CASSLLTGVGYTEAFF. The CDR3 DNA follows: TGTGCCAGCAGCTTACTGACAGGGGTGGGGTACACTGAAGCTTTCTTT.

In its sample, this clonotype was seen a few times. V usage is TRBV7-6 and J usage is TRBJ2-1; tentatively, D is TRBD1 or TRBD2 (6 bases each). Germline CDR1 reads SGHVS; CDR2 reads FNYEAQ. This CDR3 spans 14 amino acids. Trimming left V 1 base short and J 9 bases short, with 13 bases between. CDR3 loop: CASSLVGGLGEQFF. DNA of the CDR3: TGTGCCAGCAGCTTAGTCGGGGGCCTGGGTGAGCAGTTCTTC.

This clonotype occurred many times. V is TRBV7-8 and J is TRBJ2-7; TRBD1 matches 11 bases. The CDR3 is 16 amino acids. Germline assignment: CDR1 SGHVS and CDR2 FQNEAQ. V dropped 0 bases and J dropped 5; count of bases not matched to a gene: 6. The CDR3: CASSLAGTGGMDEQYV. CDR3 coding DNA: TGTGCCAGCAGCTTAGCGGGGACAGGGGGTATGGACGAGCAGTACGTC.

The chain joins TRBV6-1 to TRBJ2-5; the match to TRBD1 covers 9 bases. CDR1 and CDR2 (germline): MNHNS, SASEGT. CDR3 length equals 12 residues. The trim removed 10 bases at V and 4 bases at J, leaving 4 bases unmatched. CDR3 in DNA: TGTGCCATCGGACAGGGGACAGAGACCCAGTACTTC. This sequence encodes CAIGQGTETQYF.

This clonotype came up many times. V usage is TRBV11-2 and J usage is TRBJ2-5, with TRBD1 matching 8 bases. Germline assignment: CDR1 SGHAT and CDR2 FQNNGV. Losses at the gene ends were 1 base for V and 2 bases for J; bases not matched to a gene: 3. CDR3 length: 15 amino acids. CDR3 sequence (DNA): TGTGCCAGCAGCTTAGGGGACAGGAGACAAGAGACCCAGTACTTC. As protein: CASSLGDRRQETQYF.

V and J are TRBV9 and TRBJ1-1; unclear D gene. The CDR3 extends over 14 amino acids. The germline CDR1 and CDR2 sequences are SGDLS and YYNGEE. V lost 4 bases and J lost 6, with 16 bases in between. CDR3 region: CASSSLGLGSEAFF. DNA of the CDR3: TGTGCCAGCAGCTCCCTAGGTTTAGGATCTGAAGCTTTCTTT.

This clonotype was recorded at least ten times. The rearrangement joins TRBV7-2 to TRBJ1-3; 7 positions match TRBD1. This CDR3 is 15 amino acids long. The V and J ends lost 4 bases and 11 bases, in that order; junction bases with no gene match: 14. Germline lookup yields CDR1 SGHTA and CDR2 FQGNSA. CDR3 DNA: TGTGCCAGCAGCTCCCGGGACAGCCGCGGCGGACCCATATATTTT. Its protein product is CASSSRDSRGGPIYF.

This clonotype was seen ten or more times. The chain is built from TRBV7-2 and TRBJ1-4; 8 nucleotides align to TRBD1. The J segment lost 7 bases and the V segment lost 6 bases, leaving 4 bases of the junction unmatched. The CDR3 runs to 13 residues. Germline-derived CDR1 and CDR2 are SGHTA and FQGNSA. In DNA form, the CDR3 reads TGTGCCAGCAGTCAGGGGGCGCGTGAAAAACTGTTTTTT. Translated, it gives CASSQGAREKLFF.

This rearrangement joins TRBV12-3 or TRBV12-4 to TRBJ2-1, with a weak D call TRBD2 (6 bases). Trimming took 0 bases from V and 4 from J, leaving 13 bases between them. This CDR3 is built from 16 residues. The CDR3 DNA sequence: TGTGCCAGCAGTTTAGCTCGGACTACCGAATACAATGAGCAGTTCTTC. This codes for CASSLARTTEYNEQFF.

This clonotype was seen repeatedly, ten times or more. The chain combines TRBV7-6 with TRBJ1-4, with 7 bases that match TRBD1. This CDR3 contains 14 residues. Germline V gives CDR1 SGHVS, CDR2 FNYEAQ. J was trimmed by 7 bases and V by 4 bases; bases with no gene match: 6. The CDR3 region is CASSSTGLVEKLFF. In DNA, the CDR3 is TGTGCCAGCAGCTCGACAGGGCTGGTTGAAAAACTGTTTTTT.

The chain carries TRBV14 and TRBJ1-1; D not certain. The CDR3 contains 13 residues. Trimming removed 4 bases at V and 3 bases at J, with 9 bases between. Germline values: CDR1 SGHDN, CDR2 FVKESK. This CDR3 is CASSLFRDTEAFF. The CDR3 DNA reads as TGTGCCAGCAGCCTATTCCGGGACACTGAAGCTTTCTTT.

The chain is built from TRBV20-1 and TRBJ1-3, with a weak D call TRBD1 (5 bases). The V end lost 1 base, the J end lost 1 base, and 11 bases lay between the germline ends. The CDR3 extends over 15 amino acids. Germline CDR1 and CDR2: DFQATT and SNEGSKA (reference sequence). CDR3: CSARGREESGNTIYF. CDR3 nucleotides: TGCAGTGCTAGAGGCAGGGAGGAATCTGGAAACACCATATATTTT.

This clonotype showed up just a few times. V usage is TRBV11-3 and J usage is TRBJ2-3; weak D call: TRBD1 (5 bases). The CDR3 extends over 21 amino acids. Trimming took 7 bases from V and 2 from J, leaving 34 bases between them. Germline CDR1 and CDR2: SGHNT and YENEEA. Here the CDR3 DNA reads TGTGCCAGCAAAGGGGCGCAGGGCCCCGAACGTTGGGTCACCTTCACAGATACGCAGTATTTT. Protein sequence: CASKGAQGPERWVTFTDTQYF.